The 11 T cell receptor beta chains below all came from one sample that was sequenced in a study of synovial regulatory T cells in juvenile arthritis (dated by TCRdb to 2014 to 2015). Libraries were prepared through the immunoSEQ multiplex PCR assay. In its TCRdb copy, this immuneACCESS table keeps in-frame sequences only and misses some clones. Where compared with another copy, unresolved V genes explain less than half of these, and the others have no known cause. The sample's own table lists around 9,600 clones. The ten biggest clones cover about 2% of the sample. What was sequenced was Treg cells from blood. The intended sense of this specimen's cell subset or site label: remaining (HLA-DR-negative) circulating blood Treg cells. The receptors come from a donor aged 2-35 years with juvenile idiopathic arthritis.

CDR3 region: CASSRSEGSYGYTF. The genes are TRBV19 and TRBJ1-2. The CDR3 has 14 residues. The coding DNA is unavailable. Germline V CDR1 and CDR2: LNHDA, SQIVND (reference sequence).

The rearrangement joins TRBV5-1 to TRBJ2-3; the D call of TRBD2 rests on TCRdb alone, since no DNA is present to check it. The CDR3 totals 14 residues. No DNA sequence is on record. Germline CDR1 reads SGHRS; CDR2 reads YFSETQ. CDR3 protein: CASSLVPGSDTQYF.

This chain connects TRBV14 to TRBJ2-3. Germline loops: CDR1 SGHDN, CDR2 FVKESK. The CDR3 spans 14 residues. The DNA is not on file. CDR3 protein: CASSQVRVADTQYF.

The chain employs TRBV19 and TRBJ2-4. The germline CDR1 and CDR2 sequences are LNHDA and SQIVND (reference sequence). The CDR3 runs 16 residues. Only the protein is available. CDR3 residues: CASSIVASLAKNIQYF.

This sequence joins TRBV10-3 and TRBJ2-1; TCRdb outputs TRBD2, but without DNA this stays unchecked. Germline CDR1 is ENHRY and CDR2 is SYGVKD. The CDR3 length is 14 residues. No DNA accompanies this entry. This CDR3 is CATHRSWSYNEQFF.

The chain has TRBV19 and TRBJ2-5; TCRdb lists TRBD1, though no DNA is available to test this call. Germline lookup yields CDR1 LNHDA and CDR2 SQIVND (reference sequence). This CDR3 region has 15 residues. A DNA sequence was not provided. CDR3 in amino acids: CASSIGKGIQETQYF.

The chain carries TRBV4-1 and TRBJ1-5. Per germline, CDR1 MGHRA and CDR2 YSYEKL. The CDR3 extends over 16 amino acids. The DNA is not on file. The CDR3 region is CASSQAIDQPYQPQHF.

This chain joins TRBV5-1 and TRBJ1-4; TCRdb's D gene call, TRBD1, goes unchecked for lack of DNA. This CDR3 has 16 amino acids. There is no recorded DNA. The germline CDR1 and CDR2 sequences are SGHRS and YFSETQ. This chain's CDR3 is CASSLSGQGSNEKLFF.

Its frequency marks this clone as medium-sized. The chain combines TRBV4-3 with TRBJ2-1; with no DNA, the TCRdb D assignment of TRBD1 cannot be verified. CDR3 length: 16 amino acids. The record lacks a DNA sequence. CDR1 and CDR2 from the germline V gene are LGHNA and YSLEER. The CDR3 reads CASSQVWDRADNEQFF.

By frequency, this clone registers medium-sized. This chain uses TRBV6-6 with TRBJ1-4; TCRdb gives TRBD1 as the D gene, but with no DNA this cannot be confirmed. The CDR3 is made up of 15 amino acids. The DNA is not on file. CDR1 and CDR2 (germline): MNHNY, SVGAGI (reference sequence). Here the CDR3 reads CASSQTGRRNEKLFF.

The rearrangement joins TRBV7-2 to TRBJ1-1. The germline CDR1 and CDR2 sequences are SGHTA and FQGNSA. The CDR3 is 18 amino acids. No DNA sequence was recorded. The CDR3 protein is CASSRRFGRDIMNTEAFF.